These 8 T cell receptor beta chains originate from one sample sequenced in a study of blood T cell repertoires in COVID-19. The method was immunoSEQ multiplex PCR; TCRdb's version includes in-frame clones alone and lacks a portion of them. The table shows around 93,000 clones, with around 76% occurring only once. The specimen was peripheral blood. Source of these receptors: an elderly man with acute or convalescent COVID-19.

This rearrangement joins TRBV10-2 to TRBJ2-5; TRBD1 matches 8 bases. The ends lost 6 bases at V and 5 bases at J; junction bases unmatched: 8. There are 14 residues in the CDR3. CDR1 and CDR2 (germline): WSHSY, SAAADI. CDR3 DNA: TGCGCCAGCAGGAAGAGACAGGGGATGGAGACCCAGTACTTC. Encoded protein: CASRKRQGMETQYF.

The chain joins TRBV2 to TRBJ1-1; D gene unclear. Germline loops: CDR1 SNHLY, CDR2 FYNNEI. CDR3 size: 13 residues. Trimming took 0 bases from V and 8 from J, leaving 10 bases between them. The CDR3 DNA reads as TGTGCCAGCAGTGAAGCGAACGGCGGCGAAGCTTTCTTT. Translation: CASSEANGGEAFF.

V gene TRBV5-1 combines with J gene TRBJ2-1; D is perhaps TRBD1 (6 bases). Germline values: CDR1 SGHRS, CDR2 YFSETQ. Trimming left V 6 bases short and J 5 bases short, with 18 bases between. The CDR3 spans 15 residues. The CDR3 here is CASNPDRQDNNEQFF. CDR3 nucleotides: TGCGCCAGCAACCCGGACCGACAGGATAACAATGAGCAGTTCTTC.

CDR3 DNA: TGTGCCAGCAGTGAAGGGGATGGGAGATCCTACGAGCAGTACTTC. This gives the protein CASSEGDGRSYEQYF. The chain employs TRBV2 and TRBJ2-7; D is perhaps TRBD2 (5 bases). CDR3 length: 15 amino acids. V was cut by 1 base and J by 1 base, with 11 bases left in between. CDR1 and CDR2 (germline): SNHLY, FYNNEI.

The gene calls are TRBV14 and TRBJ2-2; D is unresolved. CDR3 length: 15 amino acids. Germline V lookup: CDR1 SGHDN, CDR2 FVKESK. With 5 bases removed from V and 3 bases from J, the gap between germline ends came to 13 bases. CDR3 DNA sequence: TGTGCCAGCAGCATTAGTCTAGGATACACCGGGGAGCTGTTTTTT. Amino acids: CASSISLGYTGELFF.

The genes are TRBV7-2 and TRBJ1-3; the D is unclear. V lost 4 bases, J lost 0 bases, and 10 bases lay in between. There are 15 residues in the CDR3. Germline assignment: CDR1 SGHTA and CDR2 FQGNSA. DNA of the CDR3: TGTGCCAGCAGCTCCCACCTGAGCTCTGGAAACACCATATATTTT. It translates to CASSSHLSSGNTIYF.

The chain is built from TRBV29-1 and TRBJ2-1; 8 bases align to TRBD1. CDR3 size: 14 residues. With 6 bases clipped from V and 5 bases from J, the junction kept 9 bases outside the gene matches. The V gene's germline CDR1 is SQVTM and CDR2 ANQGSEA. Here the CDR3 DNA reads TGCAGCGTCCAGAGACAGGGGATTAACAATGAGCAGTTCTTC. It is translated as CSVQRQGINNEQFF.

This clone occurred once. The chain's CDR3 is CASSLTSGYNEQFF. The CDR3 nucleotides are TGCGCCAGCAGCTTGACTAGCGGTTACAATGAGCAGTTCTTC. This chain uses TRBV5-1 with TRBJ2-1; 8 bases map to TRBD2. Looked up from germline, CDR1 is SGHRS and CDR2 is YFSETQ. Unmatched junction bases numbered 1, after V lost 1 base and J lost 4 bases. The CDR3 runs 14 residues.